The 16 T cell receptor beta chains listed next were all sequenced from one sample in a study of control samples from healthy donors and cancer patients. TCRdb's copy holds only in-frame clones and misses some; the assay was immunoSEQ multiplex PCR. Of some 71,000 clones detected, about nine tenths appear once; the ten largest clones hold roughly 1.2%. Sequencing was carried out using PBMCs. These receptors all come from a woman aged 45 to 65 with colorectal cancer.

The table lists this clone with a few counts. This rearrangement joins TRBV29-1 to TRBJ1-5; 8 bases are a match to TRBD1. Germline values: CDR1 SQVTM, CDR2 ANQGSEA. The CDR3 has 13 residues. Trimming cost V 7 bases and J 6 bases; bases outside gene matches: 8. The chain's CDR3 is CSGGQGKGQPQHF. In DNA form, the CDR3 reads TGCAGCGGAGGACAGGGTAAAGGTCAGCCCCAGCATTTT.

The V and J genes are TRBV28 and TRBJ2-3; no reliable D call. The V and J ends lost 4 bases and 6 bases respectively, with 11 bases between them. Germline V CDR1 and CDR2: MDHEN, SYDVKM. The CDR3 is 13 residues long. CDR3 bases: TGTGCCAGCAGTTCGCCTCTTAGGGATACGCAGTATTTT. It translates to CASSSPLRDTQYF. The variable domain in full, with the rest retrieved from reference TRBV28 and TRBJ2-3, is DVKVTQSSRYLVKRTGEKVFLECVQDMDHENMFWYRQDPGLGLRLIYFSYDVKMKEKGDIPEGYSVSREKKERFSLILESASTNQTSMYLCASSSPLRDTQYFGPGTRLTVL.

V usage is TRBV7-9 and J usage is TRBJ2-7; D is perhaps TRBD1 (5 bases). Germline loops: CDR1 SEHNR, CDR2 FQNEAQ (reference sequence). Trimming took off 5 bases at V and 4 bases at J, with 9 bases between the two ends. The CDR3 runs to 12 residues. CDR3 nucleotide sequence: TGTGCCAGCAGCCCAGCAGGGTACGAGCAGTACTTC. Protein: CASSPAGYEQYF.

The chain is built from TRBV3-1 (or the pseudogene TRBV3-2) and TRBJ2-7, with 8 bases lining up with TRBD2. Trimming removed 3 bases from V and 6 bases from J; junction bases left unmatched: 10. Germline V gene lookup returns CDR1 LGHDT and CDR2 YNNKEL (reference sequence). This CDR3 has 15 residues. CDR3 coding DNA: TGTGCCAGCAGCCAGGTACTAGCGGCCTCGGGCGAGCAGTACTTC. Its translation is CASSQVLAASGEQYF.

This CDR3 reads CATVGFGQGITGYTF. The CDR3 DNA follows: TGTGCCACCGTGGGTTTCGGACAGGGGATTACGGGCTACACCTTC. The rearrangement links TRBV2 to TRBJ1-2, with 9 positions matching TRBD1. The CDR3 is 15 amino acids. CDR1 is SNHLY and CDR2 is FYNNEI in the germline V gene. Trimming removed 10 bases from V and 8 bases from J; junction bases left unmatched: 17.

CDR3: CAISEDLTGSPLHF. For the CDR3, the DNA is TGTGCCATCAGTGAAGATCTAACAGGGTCACCCCTCCACTTT. This rearrangement joins TRBV10-3 to TRBJ1-6; tentatively, D is TRBD1 (6 bases). The CDR3 is made up of 14 amino acids. Deletions cut 3 bases from V and 10 bases from J, with 13 bases between. Germline V gene lookup returns CDR1 ENHRY and CDR2 SYGVKD.

V and J are TRBV28 and TRBJ1-1; no clear D. CDR1 is MDHEN and CDR2 is SYDVKM in the germline V gene. The germline V and J ends were trimmed by 3 bases and 4 bases, with 9 bases remaining between them. The CDR3 is 13 residues long. This CDR3 is CASSFFSGTEAFF. The DNA for the CDR3 is TGTGCCAGCAGTTTTTTCTCAGGCACTGAAGCTTTCTTT.

The chain uses TRBV27 and TRBJ2-3; D could derive from TRBD1 or TRBD2 (7 bases each). The germline V gene encodes CDR1 MNHEY and CDR2 SMNVEV (reference sequence). The CDR3 runs to 16 residues. With 6 bases removed from V and 2 bases from J, the gap between germline ends came to 18 bases. CDR3 sequence reads: CASSVLRGGDTDTQYF. The DNA for the CDR3 is TGTGCCAGCAGCGTCCTCAGGGGGGGGGACACAGATACGCAGTATTTT.

This clone was counted a single time. This sequence joins TRBV7-3 and TRBJ2-2; a possible D gene is TRBD2 (6 bases). V lost 5 bases to trimming and J lost 0 bases, with 10 bases between them. CDR3 length equals 15 residues. CDR1 is SGHTA and CDR2 is FQGTGA in the germline V gene. CDR3 sequence (DNA): TGTGCCAGCAGCCCATCGGGGGCGAACACCGGGGAGCTGTTTTTT. Translation: CASSPSGANTGELFF.

This sequence joins TRBV29-1 and TRBJ1-2; no definite D call. The V gene lost 6 bases and the J gene lost 4 bases, with 12 bases spanning the gap. Germline CDR1 SQVTM, CDR2 ANQGSEA. CDR3 size: 12 residues. CDR3 bases: TGCAGCGTCCGCGACGGAGCCTATGGCTACACCTTC. Residues: CSVRDGAYGYTF.

The chain employs TRBV2 and TRBJ2-7; TRBD1 agrees at 9 bases. The ends lost 6 bases at V and 0 bases at J; junction bases unmatched: 0. Germline CDR1 is SNHLY and CDR2 is FYNNEI. This CDR3 is 13 amino acids long. The CDR3 region is CASRGQGSYEQYF. CDR3 coding DNA: TGTGCCAGCAGGGGACAGGGCTCCTACGAGCAGTACTTC.

The rearrangement links TRBV29-1 to TRBJ1-6, with 8 bases aligning to TRBD1. Per germline, CDR1 SQVTM and CDR2 ANQGSEA. The CDR3 covers 13 residues. The junction had 6 bases not matched to a gene; V was cut back by 7 bases and J by 7 bases. CDR3 coding DNA: TGCAGCGCCCAACAGGGGGGAAATTCACCCCTCCACTTT. Amino acids: CSAQQGGNSPLHF.

The chain employs TRBV10-3 and TRBJ2-7, with D unresolved. CDR3 length equals 13 residues. Germline V gene data show CDR1 as ENHRY and CDR2 as SYGVKD. Trimming removed 7 bases at V and 3 bases at J, with 13 bases between. The CDR3 here is CAINSEEVYEQYF. The CDR3, as DNA: TGTGCCATCAATAGTGAAGAAGTCTACGAGCAGTACTTC.

The rearrangement links TRBV27 to TRBJ1-5; 7 bases are a match to TRBD1. Per the germline V gene, CDR1 is MNHEY and CDR2 is SMNVEV (reference sequence). The CDR3 is made up of 13 amino acids. V dropped 8 bases and J dropped 5; count of bases not matched to a gene: 6. CDR3 DNA sequence: TGTGCCAGCGGAACAGGGGCGGATCAGCCCCAGCATTTT. Translation: CASGTGADQPQHF.

The chain joins TRBV27 to TRBJ2-3, with 12 bases fitting TRBD2. CDR3 length: 19 amino acids. The V segment lost 5 bases and the J segment 4 bases; nucleotides outside the gene matches: 16. Germline CDR1 reads MNHEY; CDR2 reads SMNVEV (reference sequence). The CDR3 nucleotides are TGTGCCAGCAGTCGGCTAGCGGGGGGGCCAGAGGGTCGGTCAGATACGCAGTATTTT. It encodes CASSRLAGGPEGRSDTQYF.

The chain couples TRBV9 to TRBJ2-1; 10 bases fit TRBD2. The CDR3 length is 15 residues. Per germline, CDR1 SGDLS and CDR2 YYNGEE. V was pared by 4 bases and J by 9 bases, with 10 bases of the junction left unmatched. The CDR3 DNA follows: TGTGCCAGCAGCCCCCCTAGCGGGAGTTTTGGTGAGCAGTTCTTC. This codes for CASSPPSGSFGEQFF.